This record looks at one TCR beta chain sequence and its context. These data originate in a study of Ad26.COV2.S vaccination and SARS-CoV-2 variants. Method: immunoSEQ multiplex PCR; TCRdb's copy keeps in-frame clones and lacks some. The profile shows fewer than 400,000 clones, 70% to 90% of them singletons. The sample's treatment: 15 to 20 received Ad26.COV2.S at low or high dose, single or two shots; a few received placebo; per-sample allocation not given. Sampling took place 63 days after the first vaccine or placebo injection. The origin of this receptor is a person aged 18-60 years who received the Ad26.COV2.S COVID-19 vaccine or a placebo. Sequencing used peripheral blood, obtained in a trial of Ad26.COV2.S vaccine versus placebo.

The CDR3 coding sequence is TGTGCCATCATGACCTCTGGGGCCAACGTCCTGACTTTC. It codes for CAIMTSGANVLTF. V gene TRBV10-3 combines with J gene TRBJ2-6; no definite D call. Germline CDR1 ENHRY, CDR2 SYGVKD. The CDR3 has 13 amino acids. V was clipped by 7 bases and J by 0 bases, with 4 bases between them.